This T cell receptor beta chain was documented in a study of blood T cell repertoires in COVID-19. Study background: T cells, B-cell-depleted T cells, or PBMCs provided the cDNA or gDNA that served as material.

Original handling: From reference gene primer amplification, estimates of nucleated cell counts were derived. TCRdb's table, derived via immunoSEQ multiplex PCR, lists solely in-frame clones and lacks some. Clone size and the V and J calls come from that table; the DNA yielded D and trimming. The sample consists of 60,000 to 75,000 clones, around three quarters of them appearing once. The CDR3 is 12 amino acids. CDR1 is SEHNR, CDR2 FQNEAQ, per germline (reference sequence). This clone has just a few counts. Sequencing was performed on peripheral blood. The chain carries TRBV7-9 and TRBJ2-7; TRBD1 matches 11 bases. The clonotype comes from a man aged 55 to 70 with active or convalescent COVID-19. DNA of the CDR3: TGTGTCGGACAGGGGGCGGGGTACGAGCAGTACTTC. It codes for CVGQGAGYEQYF.